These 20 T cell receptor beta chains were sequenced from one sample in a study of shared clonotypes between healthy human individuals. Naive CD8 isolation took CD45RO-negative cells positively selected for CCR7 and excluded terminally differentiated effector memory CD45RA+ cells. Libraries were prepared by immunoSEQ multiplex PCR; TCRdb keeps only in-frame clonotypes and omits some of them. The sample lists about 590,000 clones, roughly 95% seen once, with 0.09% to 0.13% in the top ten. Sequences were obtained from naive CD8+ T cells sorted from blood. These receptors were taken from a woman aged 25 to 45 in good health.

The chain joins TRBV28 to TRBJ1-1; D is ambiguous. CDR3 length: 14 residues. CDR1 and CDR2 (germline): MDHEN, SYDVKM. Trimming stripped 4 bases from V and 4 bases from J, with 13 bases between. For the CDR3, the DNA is TGTGCCAGCAGTTATGAGGGTTTGAGCACTGAAGCTTTCTTT. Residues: CASSYEGLSTEAFF.

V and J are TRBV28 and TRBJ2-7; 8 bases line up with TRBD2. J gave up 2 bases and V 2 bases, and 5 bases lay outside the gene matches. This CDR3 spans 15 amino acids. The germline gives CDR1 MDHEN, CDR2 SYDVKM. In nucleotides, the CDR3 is TGTGCCAGCAGTTTACCAGCGGGAGTCCCCTACGAGCAGTACTTC. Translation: CASSLPAGVPYEQYF. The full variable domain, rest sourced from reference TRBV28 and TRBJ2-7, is DVKVTQSSRYLVKRTGEKVFLECVQDMDHENMFWYRQDPGLGLRLIYFSYDVKMKEKGDIPEGYSVSREKKERFSLILESASTNQTSMYLCASSLPAGVPYEQYFGPGTRLTVT.

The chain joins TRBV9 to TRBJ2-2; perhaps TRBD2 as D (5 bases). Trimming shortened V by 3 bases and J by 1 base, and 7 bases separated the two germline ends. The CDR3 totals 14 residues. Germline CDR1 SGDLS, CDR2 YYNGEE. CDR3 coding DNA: TGTGCCAGCAGCGGACTACGGAACACCGGGGAGCTGTTTTTT. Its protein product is CASSGLRNTGELFF.

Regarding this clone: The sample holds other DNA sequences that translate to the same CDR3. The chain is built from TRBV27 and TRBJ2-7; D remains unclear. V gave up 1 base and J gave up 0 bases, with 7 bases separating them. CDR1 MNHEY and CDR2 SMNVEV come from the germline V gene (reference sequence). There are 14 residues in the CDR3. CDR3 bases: TGTGCCAGCAGTTTATTCGGCGGCTCCTACGAGCAGTACTTC. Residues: CASSLFGGSYEQYF.

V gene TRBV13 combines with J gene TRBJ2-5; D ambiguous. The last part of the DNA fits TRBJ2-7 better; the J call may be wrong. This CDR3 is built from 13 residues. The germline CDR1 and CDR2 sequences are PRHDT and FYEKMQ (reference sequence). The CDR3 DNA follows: TGTGCCAGCACGCCGGCGAGTAGCTACGAGCAGTACTTC. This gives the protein CASTPASSYEQYF.

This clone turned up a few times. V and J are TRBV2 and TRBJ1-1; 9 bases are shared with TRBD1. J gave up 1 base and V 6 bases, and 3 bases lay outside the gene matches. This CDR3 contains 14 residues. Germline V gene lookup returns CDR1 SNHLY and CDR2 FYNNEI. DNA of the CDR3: TGTGCCAGCAGCCAGGGACAGGGGAACACTGAAGCTTTCTTT. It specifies CASSQGQGNTEAFF.

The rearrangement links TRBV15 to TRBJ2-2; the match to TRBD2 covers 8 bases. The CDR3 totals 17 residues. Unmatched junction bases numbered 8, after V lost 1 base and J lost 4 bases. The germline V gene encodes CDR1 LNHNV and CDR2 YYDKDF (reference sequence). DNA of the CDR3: TGTGCCACCAGCAGAGGAGGGACTAGACTTTTCACCGGGGAGCTGTTTTTT. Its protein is CATSRGGTRLFTGELFF. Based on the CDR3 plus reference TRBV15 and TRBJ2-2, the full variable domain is DAMVIQNPRYQVTQFGKPVTLSCSQTLNHNVMYWYQQKSSQAPKLLFHYYDKDFNNEADTPDNFQSRRPNTSFCFLDIRSPGLGDTAMYLCATSRGGTRLFTGELFFGEGSRLTVL.

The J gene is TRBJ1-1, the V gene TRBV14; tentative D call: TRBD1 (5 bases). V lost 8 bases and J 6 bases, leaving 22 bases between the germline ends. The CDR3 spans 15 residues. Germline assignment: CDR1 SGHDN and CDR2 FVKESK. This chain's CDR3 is CASRDRLGGNPEAFF. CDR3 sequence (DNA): TGTGCCAGCCGTGACAGACTCGGGGGGAATCCTGAAGCTTTCTTT.

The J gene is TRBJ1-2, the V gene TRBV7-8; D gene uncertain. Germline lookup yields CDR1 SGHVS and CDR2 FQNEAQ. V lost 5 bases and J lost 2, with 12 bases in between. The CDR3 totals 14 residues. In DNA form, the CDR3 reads TGTGCCAGCAGCCTCATCGACGGAAACTATGGCTACACCTTC. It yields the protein CASSLIDGNYGYTF.

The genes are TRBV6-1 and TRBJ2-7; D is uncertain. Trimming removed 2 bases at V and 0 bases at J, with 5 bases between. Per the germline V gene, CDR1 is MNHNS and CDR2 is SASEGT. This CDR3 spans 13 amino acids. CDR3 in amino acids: CASSEQSSYEQYF. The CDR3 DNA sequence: TGTGCCAGCAGTGAACAAAGCTCCTACGAGCAGTACTTC.

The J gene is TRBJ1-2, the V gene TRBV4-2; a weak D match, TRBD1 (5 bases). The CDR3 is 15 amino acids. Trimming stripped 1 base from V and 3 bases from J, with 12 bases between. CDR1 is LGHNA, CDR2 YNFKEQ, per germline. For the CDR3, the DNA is TGTGCCAGCAGCCAAGCGGCAGGGCGGGACTATGGCTACACCTTC. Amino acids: CASSQAAGRDYGYTF.

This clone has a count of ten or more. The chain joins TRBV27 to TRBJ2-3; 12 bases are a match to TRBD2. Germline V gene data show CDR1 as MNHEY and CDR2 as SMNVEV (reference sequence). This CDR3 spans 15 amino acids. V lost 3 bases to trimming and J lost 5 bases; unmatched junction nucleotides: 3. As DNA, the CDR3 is TGTGCCAGCAGTTTTGGACTAGCGGGGATAGATACGCAGTATTTT. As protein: CASSFGLAGIDTQYF.

CDR3 sequence reads: CASSEMGWSSGGEETQYF. The CDR3 DNA is TGCGCCAGCAGTGAGATGGGGTGGTCTAGCGGGGGGGAAGAGACCCAGTACTTC. V and J are TRBV10-2 and TRBJ2-5; 12 bases match TRBD2. The CDR3 loop spans 18 amino acids. The V and J ends lost 2 bases and 3 bases, in that order; junction bases with no gene match: 10. CDR1 and CDR2 from the germline V gene are WSHSY and SAAADI.

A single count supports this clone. CDR3 sequence reads: CASSLSGIRYEQYF. The DNA for the CDR3 is TGTGCCAGTAGTTTGTCAGGGATCCGCTACGAGCAGTACTTC. This chain joins TRBV19 and TRBJ2-7; TRBD1 is a possible D gene (5 bases). The CDR3 is 14 amino acids. V lost 5 bases and J lost 3, with 14 bases in between. The germline gives CDR1 LNHDA, CDR2 SQIVND (reference sequence).

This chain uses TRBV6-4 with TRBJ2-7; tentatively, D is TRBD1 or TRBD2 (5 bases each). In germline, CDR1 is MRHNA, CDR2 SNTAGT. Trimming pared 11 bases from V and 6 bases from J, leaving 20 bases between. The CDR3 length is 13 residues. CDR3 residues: CARWDGVGSEQYF. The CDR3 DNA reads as TGTGCCCGCTGGGACGGGGTTGGTAGCGAGCAGTACTTC.

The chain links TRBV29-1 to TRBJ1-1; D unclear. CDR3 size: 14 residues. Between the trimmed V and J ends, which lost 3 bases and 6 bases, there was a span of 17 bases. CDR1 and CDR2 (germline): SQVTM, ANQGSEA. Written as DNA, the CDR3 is TGCAGCGTTGAGGATCGGGTCCCCACCGCTGAAGCTTTCTTT. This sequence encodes CSVEDRVPTAEAFF.

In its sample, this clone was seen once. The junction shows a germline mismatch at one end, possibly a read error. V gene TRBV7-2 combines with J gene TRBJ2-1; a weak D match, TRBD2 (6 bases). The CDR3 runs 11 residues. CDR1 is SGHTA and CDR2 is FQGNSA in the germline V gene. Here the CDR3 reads CASSLGWDCVF. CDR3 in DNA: TGTGCCAGCAGCTTAGGTTGGGACTGCGTCTTC.

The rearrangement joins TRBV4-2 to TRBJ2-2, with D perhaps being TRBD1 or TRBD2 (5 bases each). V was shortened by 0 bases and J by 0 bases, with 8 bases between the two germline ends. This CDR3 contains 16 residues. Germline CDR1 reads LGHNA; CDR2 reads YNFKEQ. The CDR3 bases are TGTGCCAGCAGCCAAGATCTGGGGGCGAACACCGGGGAGCTGTTTTTT. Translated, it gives CASSQDLGANTGELFF.

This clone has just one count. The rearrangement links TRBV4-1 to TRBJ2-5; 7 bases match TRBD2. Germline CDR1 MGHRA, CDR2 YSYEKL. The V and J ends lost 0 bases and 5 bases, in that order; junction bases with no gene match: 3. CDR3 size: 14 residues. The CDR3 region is CASSQEAGVETQYF. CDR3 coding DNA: TGCGCCAGCAGCCAAGAGGCGGGAGTGGAGACCCAGTACTTC.

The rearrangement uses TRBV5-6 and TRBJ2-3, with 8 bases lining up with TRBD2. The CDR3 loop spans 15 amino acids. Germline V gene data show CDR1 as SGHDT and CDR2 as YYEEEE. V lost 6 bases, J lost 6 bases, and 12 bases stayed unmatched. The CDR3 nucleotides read TGTGCCAGCATCTCACTACCCACGGGGGGGGATACGCAGTATTTT. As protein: CASISLPTGGDTQYF.